One sample yielded the 13 T cell receptor beta chains listed below, sequenced in a study of regulatory T cells in long-lasting Graves disease. Time point meaning: newly diagnosed GD, antithyroid drugs for less than 3 months. PBMC RNA served as the TCR library source. To make TCR beta libraries, researchers used iRepertoire HTBI primers and Arm-PCR of CDR3 regions. MiXCR, run by TCRdb on the multiplex PCR reads, gives a single entry per CDR3 protein. The sample has about 500,000 distinct CDR3 sequences, about 17% seen once. These data also formed part of another study, on T cells in Graves' hyperthyroidism and ophthalmopathy.

The sample consisted of peripheral blood mononuclear cells (PBMCs), taken at new diagnosis, from a patient treated with antithyroid drugs. Every receptor here comes from a middle-aged man with Graves disease.

This clonotype has at least ten counts. One end of the junction is discordant with germline, which a read error may explain. This chain uses TRBV3-1 with TRBJ2-7; 7 bases fit TRBD2. This CDR3 has 14 residues. The germline V gene has CDR1 LGHDT and CDR2 YNNKEL (reference sequence). The chain's CDR3 is CASSQGGREYKVVF. The CDR3, as DNA: TGTGCCAGCAGCCAAGGAGGGAGGGAGTACAAAGTGGTTTTC.

The chain employs TRBV20-1 and TRBJ2-3, with unresolved D. Per germline, CDR1 DFQATT and CDR2 SNEGSKA (reference sequence). The CDR3 has 15 amino acids. Trimming removed 0 bases at V and 2 bases at J, with 12 bases between. CDR3 sequence (DNA): TGCAGTGCTAGAGATTCGGCACAGTACACAGATACGCAGTATTTT. Its translation is CSARDSAQYTDTQYF.

A word on this clonotype: Only one base separates this from a far larger clonotype, so it likely reflects a read error. This chain links TRBV20-1 with TRBJ2-1; 7 bases map to TRBD2. This CDR3 is 14 amino acids long. CDR1 is DFQATT, CDR2 SNEGSKA, per germline (reference sequence). The J segment lost 10 bases and the V segment lost 5 bases, leaving 14 bases of the junction unmatched. The CDR3 loop is CSAYDSGATYEQFF. The CDR3 DNA reads TGCAGTGCTTATGACAGCGGGGCCACCTACGAGCAGTTCTTC.

This clonotype was seen more than once but under ten times. A read error is likely here: a far larger clone is one base away. This chain joins TRBV6-2 or TRBV6-3 and TRBJ2-7; a possible D gene is TRBD1 (6 bases). CDR3 length equals 12 residues. Per germline, CDR1 MNHEY and CDR2 SVGEGT. Trimming shortened V by 5 bases and J by 4 bases, and 9 bases separated the two germline ends. DNA of the CDR3: TGTGCCAGCAGTAATCAGGGGTACGAGCAGTACTTC. Its protein is CASSNQGYEQYF.

This clonotype was recorded a few times. V is TRBV30 and J is TRBJ1-1; perhaps TRBD1 as D (6 bases). Germline V gene data show CDR1 as GTSNPN and CDR2 as SVGIG (reference sequence). This CDR3 comprises 11 residues. Trimming pared 4 bases from V and 10 bases from J, leaving 13 bases between. The CDR3 region is CAWKGVRGAFF. The DNA for the CDR3 is TGTGCCTGGAAGGGGGTTCGCGGAGCTTTCTTT.

The V and J genes are TRBV4-1 and TRBJ2-3; D uncertain. This CDR3 is built from 13 residues. Germline lookup yields CDR1 MGHRA and CDR2 YSYEKL. Trimming pared 4 bases from V and 5 bases from J, leaving 10 bases between. CDR3 region: CASSRGKEDTQYF. The CDR3 DNA sequence: TGCGCCAGCAGCCGAGGAAAGGAAGATACGCAGTATTTT.

This clonotype was observed many times. The V gene is TRBV30, the J gene TRBJ2-5; D remains unclear. Germline assignment: CDR1 GTSNPN and CDR2 SVGIG (reference sequence). Deletions cut 1 base from V and 6 bases from J, with 9 bases between. CDR3 size: 12 residues. For the CDR3, the DNA is TGTGCCTGGAGTGGTGTAGAGAAGACCCAGTACTTC. Protein sequence: CAWSGVEKTQYF. Filled out from reference TRBV30 and TRBJ2-5, the complete variable domain reads SQTIHQWPATLVQPVGSPLSLECTVEGTSNPNLYWYRQAAGRGLQLLFYSVGIGQISSEVPQNLSASRPQDRQFILSSKKLLLSDSGFYLCAWSGVEKTQYFGPGTRLLVL.

Ten or more counts support this clonotype. V usage is TRBV28 and J usage is TRBJ1-2, with D uncertain. The length of the CDR3 is 15 residues. The germline V gene encodes CDR1 MDHEN and CDR2 SYDVKM. Between the trimmed V and J ends, which lost 5 bases and 0 bases, there was a span of 13 bases. CDR3 nucleotide sequence: TGTGCCAGCAGTGCCCCGCGGACTTCTAACTATGGCTACACCTTC. Protein sequence: CASSAPRTSNYGYTF.

Many counts were recorded for this clonotype. The chain is built from TRBV3-1 and TRBJ2-7, with 13 nucleotides matching TRBD2. The ends lost 5 bases at V and 3 bases at J; junction bases unmatched: 16. CDR3 size: 19 residues. The V gene's germline CDR1 is LGHDT and CDR2 YNNKEL (reference sequence). In DNA, the CDR3 is TGTGCCAGCAGCGACGAAACCGGGACTAGCGGGGAGAAACTCTACGAGCAGTACTTC. This gives the protein CASSDETGTSGEKLYEQYF.

This clonotype came up many times. This chain links TRBV11-2 with TRBJ2-1, with unresolved D. The length of the CDR3 is 15 residues. The V and J ends lost 2 bases and 8 bases respectively, with 16 bases between them. The germline V gene encodes CDR1 SGHAT and CDR2 FQNNGV. CDR3 bases: TGTGCCAGCAGCTTATCGGCTTTGGAAAAATATGAGCAGTTCTTC. This encodes CASSLSALEKYEQFF.

In this sample, this clonotype turned up a few times. J is TRBJ2-5 and V is TRBV10-3, with D tentatively TRBD1 (6 bases). The germline V and J ends were trimmed by 4 bases and 4 bases, with 10 bases remaining between them. The CDR3 covers 13 residues. CDR1 ENHRY and CDR2 SYGVKD come from the germline V gene. CDR3 protein: CAISAQGLETQYF. CDR3 DNA: TGTGCCATCAGTGCACAGGGTTTAGAGACCCAGTACTTC.

This clonotype has a count of ten or more. The V call is TRBV30, the J call TRBJ2-6, with 7 bases identical to TRBD1. This CDR3 has 16 amino acids. With V trimmed by 5 bases and J by 0 bases, 7 bases remained unmatched. CDR1 is GTSNPN, CDR2 SVGIG, per germline (reference sequence). The CDR3 region has the DNA TGTGCCTGGGACCGGGACAGCTTCTCTGGGGCCAACGTCCTGACTTTC. Translating it yields CAWDRDSFSGANVLTF.

The rearrangement joins TRBV18 to TRBJ2-5, with D hard to call. Looked up from germline, CDR1 is KGHSH and CDR2 is LQKENI. V gave up 3 bases and J gave up 0 bases, with 14 bases separating them. The length of the CDR3 is 16 residues. The CDR3 sequence: CASSPLLASYQETQYF. CDR3 nucleotides: TGTGCCAGCTCACCCCTACTGGCATCGTACCAAGAGACCCAGTACTTC.